The 2 T cell receptor beta chains below all came from one sample that was sequenced in a study of control samples from healthy donors and cancer patients. Profiled with immunoSEQ multiplex PCR; TCRdb holds only in-frame clones, not every one. Seen here are 100,000 to 150,000 clones, 85% to 95% observed once, and the top ten hold 0.55% to 0.65%. Source material: PBMCs. Receptor source: a man older than 75 with head and neck cancer.

This clone came up once. The V and J genes are TRBV12-3 or TRBV12-4 and TRBJ1-1; tentatively, D is TRBD1 (6 bases). V was shortened by 5 bases and J by 11 bases, with 12 bases between the two germline ends. This CDR3 is built from 11 residues. The CDR3 loop is CASSGGQYAFF. The DNA for the CDR3 is TGTGCCAGCAGTGGGGGACAATATGCTTTCTTT.

V is TRBV3-1 (or the pseudogene TRBV3-2) and J is TRBJ1-1, with TRBD1 identical over 8 bases. The germline gives CDR1 LGHDT, CDR2 YNNKEL (reference sequence). The CDR3 contains 14 residues. Losses at the gene ends were 3 bases for V and 11 bases for J; bases not matched to a gene: 11. CDR3 DNA sequence: TGTGCCAGCAGCCAGGGTCGTACAGGGGGTAACGCTTTCTTT. Amino acid sequence: CASSQGRTGGNAFF.